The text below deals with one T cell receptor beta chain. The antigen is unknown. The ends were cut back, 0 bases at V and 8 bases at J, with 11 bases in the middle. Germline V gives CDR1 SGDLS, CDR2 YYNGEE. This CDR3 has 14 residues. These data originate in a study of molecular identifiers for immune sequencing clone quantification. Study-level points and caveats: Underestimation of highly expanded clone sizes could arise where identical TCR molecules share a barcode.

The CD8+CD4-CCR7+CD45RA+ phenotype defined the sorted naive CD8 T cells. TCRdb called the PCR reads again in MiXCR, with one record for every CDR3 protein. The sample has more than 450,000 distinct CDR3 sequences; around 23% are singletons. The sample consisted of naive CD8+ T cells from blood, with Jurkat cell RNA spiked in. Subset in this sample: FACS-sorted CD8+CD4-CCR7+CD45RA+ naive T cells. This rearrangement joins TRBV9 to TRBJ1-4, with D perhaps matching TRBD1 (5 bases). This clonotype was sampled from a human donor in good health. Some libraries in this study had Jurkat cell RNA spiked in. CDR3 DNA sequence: TGTGCCAGCAGCGTAGCGGGGGTACAGGAAAAACTGTTTTTT. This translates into CASSVAGVQEKLFF.